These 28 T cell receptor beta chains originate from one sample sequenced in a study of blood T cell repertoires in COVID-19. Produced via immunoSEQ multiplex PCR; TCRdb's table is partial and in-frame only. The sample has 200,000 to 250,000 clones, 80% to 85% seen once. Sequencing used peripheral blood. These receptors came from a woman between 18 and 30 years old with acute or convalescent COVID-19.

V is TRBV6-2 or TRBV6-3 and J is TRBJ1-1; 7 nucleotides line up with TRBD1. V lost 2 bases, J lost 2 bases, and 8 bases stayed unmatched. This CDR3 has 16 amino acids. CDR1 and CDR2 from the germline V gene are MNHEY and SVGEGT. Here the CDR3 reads CASSYGPTGVNTEAFF. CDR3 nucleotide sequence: TGTGCCAGCAGTTACGGCCCAACAGGGGTCAACACTGAAGCTTTCTTT.

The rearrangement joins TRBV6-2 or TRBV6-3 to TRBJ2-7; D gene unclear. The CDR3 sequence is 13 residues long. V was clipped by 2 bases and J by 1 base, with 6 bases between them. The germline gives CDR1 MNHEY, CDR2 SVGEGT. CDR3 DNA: TGTGCCAGCAGTTACGACACTTCCTACGAGCAGTACTTC. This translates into CASSYDTSYEQYF.

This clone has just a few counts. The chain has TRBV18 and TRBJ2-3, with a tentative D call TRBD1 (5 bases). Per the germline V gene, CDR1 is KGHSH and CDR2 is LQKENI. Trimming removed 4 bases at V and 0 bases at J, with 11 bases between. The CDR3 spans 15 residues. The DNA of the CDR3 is TGTGCCAGCTCACGGACATCGACTAGCACAGATACGCAGTATTTT. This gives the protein CASSRTSTSTDTQYF.

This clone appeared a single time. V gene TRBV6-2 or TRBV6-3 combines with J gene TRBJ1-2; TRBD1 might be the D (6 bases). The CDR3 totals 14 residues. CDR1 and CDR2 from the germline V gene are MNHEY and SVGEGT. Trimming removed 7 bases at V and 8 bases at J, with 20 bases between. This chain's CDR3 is CASNPPAQGAGYTF. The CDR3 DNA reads TGTGCCAGCAACCCCCCCGCACAGGGAGCCGGCTACACCTTC.

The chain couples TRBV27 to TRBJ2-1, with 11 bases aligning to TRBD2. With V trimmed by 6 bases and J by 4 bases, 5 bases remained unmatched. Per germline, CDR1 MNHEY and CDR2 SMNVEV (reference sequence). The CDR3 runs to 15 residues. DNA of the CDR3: TGTGCCAGCAGCTCGGGGACTAGCGGATACAATGAGCAGTTCTTC. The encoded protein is CASSSGTSGYNEQFF.

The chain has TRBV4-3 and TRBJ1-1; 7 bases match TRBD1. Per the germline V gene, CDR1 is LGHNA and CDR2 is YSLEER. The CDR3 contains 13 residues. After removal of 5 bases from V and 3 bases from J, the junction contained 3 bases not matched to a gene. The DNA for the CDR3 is TGCGCCAGCAGCTATGGACAGGACACTGAAGCTTTCTTT. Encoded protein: CASSYGQDTEAFF.

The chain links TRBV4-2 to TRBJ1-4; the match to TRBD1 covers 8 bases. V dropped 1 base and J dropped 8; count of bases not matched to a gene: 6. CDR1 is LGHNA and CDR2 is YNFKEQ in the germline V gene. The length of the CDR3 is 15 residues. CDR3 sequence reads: CASSQGSTGVEKLFF. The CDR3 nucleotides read TGTGCCAGCAGCCAAGGATCGACAGGGGTCGAAAAACTGTTTTTT.

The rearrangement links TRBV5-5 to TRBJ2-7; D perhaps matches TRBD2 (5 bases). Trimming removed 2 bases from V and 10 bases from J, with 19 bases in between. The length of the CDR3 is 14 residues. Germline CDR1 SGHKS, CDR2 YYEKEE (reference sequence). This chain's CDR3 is CASSFGVDKTGQYF. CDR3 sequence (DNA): TGTGCCAGCAGCTTTGGGGTGGATAAGACGGGACAGTACTTC.

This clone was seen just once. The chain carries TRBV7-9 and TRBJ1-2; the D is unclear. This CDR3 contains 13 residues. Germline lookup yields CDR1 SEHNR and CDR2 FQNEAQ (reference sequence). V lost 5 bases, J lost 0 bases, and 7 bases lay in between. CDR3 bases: TGTGCCAGCAGCCTGACAACTAACTATGGCTACACCTTC. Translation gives CASSLTTNYGYTF.

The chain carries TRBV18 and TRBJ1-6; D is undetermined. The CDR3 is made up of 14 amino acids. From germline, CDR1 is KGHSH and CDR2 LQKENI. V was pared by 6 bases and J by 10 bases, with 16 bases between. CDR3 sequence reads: CASSPTDGGSPLHF. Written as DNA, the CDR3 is TGTGCCAGCTCGCCGACCGACGGCGGCTCACCCCTCCACTTT.

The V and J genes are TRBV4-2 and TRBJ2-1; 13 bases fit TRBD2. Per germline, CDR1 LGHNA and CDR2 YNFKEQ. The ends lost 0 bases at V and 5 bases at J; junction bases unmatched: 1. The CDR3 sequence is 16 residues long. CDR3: CASSQELAGGNNEQFF. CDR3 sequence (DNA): TGTGCCAGCAGCCAAGAACTAGCGGGAGGGAACAATGAGCAGTTCTTC.

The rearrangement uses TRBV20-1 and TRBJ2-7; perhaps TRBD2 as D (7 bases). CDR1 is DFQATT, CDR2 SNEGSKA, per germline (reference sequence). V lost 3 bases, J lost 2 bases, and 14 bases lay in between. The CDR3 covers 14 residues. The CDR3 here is CSASPGGLTYEQYF. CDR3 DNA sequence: TGCAGTGCTAGTCCCGGGGGGCTTACCTACGAGCAGTACTTC.

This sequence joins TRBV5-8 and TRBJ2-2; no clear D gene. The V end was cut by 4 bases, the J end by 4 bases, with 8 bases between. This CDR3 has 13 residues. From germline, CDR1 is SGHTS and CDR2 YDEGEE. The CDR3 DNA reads TGTGCCAGCAGCGGCCGATTCACCGGGGAGCTGTTTTTT. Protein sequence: CASSGRFTGELFF.

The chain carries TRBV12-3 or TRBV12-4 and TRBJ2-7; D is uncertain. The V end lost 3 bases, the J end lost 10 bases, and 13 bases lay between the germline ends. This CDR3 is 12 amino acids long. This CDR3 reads CASSFELERQYF. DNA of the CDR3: TGTGCCAGCAGTTTTGAGCTAGAGAGACAGTACTTC.

Here the CDR3 reads CASRDRDRGNSPLHF. CDR3 bases: TGTGCCAGCAGGGACCGGGACAGGGGTAATTCACCCCTCCACTTT. This chain uses TRBV2 with TRBJ1-6; TRBD1 agrees at 10 bases. The V gene's germline CDR1 is SNHLY and CDR2 FYNNEI. V shed 6 bases, J shed 6 bases, and the junction held 5 bases outside the gene matches. This CDR3 is built from 15 residues.

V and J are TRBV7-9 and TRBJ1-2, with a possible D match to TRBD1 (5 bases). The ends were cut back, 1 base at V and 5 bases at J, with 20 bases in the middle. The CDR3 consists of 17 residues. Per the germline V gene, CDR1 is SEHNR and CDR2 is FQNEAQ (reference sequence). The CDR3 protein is CASSLDPPDEQVYGYTF. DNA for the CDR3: TGTGCCAGCAGCTTAGACCCACCGGATGAACAGGTTTATGGCTACACCTTC. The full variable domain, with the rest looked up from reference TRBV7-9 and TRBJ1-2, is DTGVSQNPRHKITKRGQNVTFRCDPISEHNRLYWYRQTLGQGPEFLTYFQNEAQLEKSRLLSDRFSAERPKGSFSTLEIQRTEQGDSAMYLCASSLDPPDEQVYGYTFGSGTRLTVV.

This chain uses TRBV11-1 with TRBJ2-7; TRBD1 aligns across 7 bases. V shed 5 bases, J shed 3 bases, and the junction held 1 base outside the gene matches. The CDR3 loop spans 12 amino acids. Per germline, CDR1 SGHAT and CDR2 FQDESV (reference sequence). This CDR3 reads CASSRQGYEQYF. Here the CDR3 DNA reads TGTGCCAGCAGCAGACAGGGCTACGAGCAGTACTTC.

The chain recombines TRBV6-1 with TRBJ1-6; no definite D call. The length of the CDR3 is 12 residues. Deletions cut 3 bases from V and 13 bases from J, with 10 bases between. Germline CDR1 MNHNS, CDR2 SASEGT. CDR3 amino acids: CASSDGSSPLHF. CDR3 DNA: TGTGCCAGCAGTGACGGGAGCAGTCCCCTCCACTTT.

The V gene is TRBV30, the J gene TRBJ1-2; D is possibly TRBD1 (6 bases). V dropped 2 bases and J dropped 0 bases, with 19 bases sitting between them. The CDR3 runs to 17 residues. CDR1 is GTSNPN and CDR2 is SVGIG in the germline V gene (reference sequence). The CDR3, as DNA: TGTGCCTGGAGTCCACAGGGCGAGGGTTGGCCTAACTATGGCTACACCTTC. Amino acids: CAWSPQGEGWPNYGYTF.

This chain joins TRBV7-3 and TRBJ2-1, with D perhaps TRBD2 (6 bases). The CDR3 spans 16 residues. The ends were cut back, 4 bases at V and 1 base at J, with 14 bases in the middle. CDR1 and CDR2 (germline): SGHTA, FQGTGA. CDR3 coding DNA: TGTGCCAGCAGCTCGCCCGGGACTGGATCCTACAATGAGCAGTTCTTC. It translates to CASSSPGTGSYNEQFF.

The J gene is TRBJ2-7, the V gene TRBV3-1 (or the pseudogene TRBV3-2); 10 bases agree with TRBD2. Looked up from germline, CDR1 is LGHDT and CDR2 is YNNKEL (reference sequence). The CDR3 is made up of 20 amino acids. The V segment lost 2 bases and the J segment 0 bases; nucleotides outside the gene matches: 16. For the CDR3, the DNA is TGTGCCAGCAGCCAACTAGAGGGTCGGACTAGCGGAAAGAGCTCCTACGAGCAGTACTTC. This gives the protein CASSQLEGRTSGKSSYEQYF.

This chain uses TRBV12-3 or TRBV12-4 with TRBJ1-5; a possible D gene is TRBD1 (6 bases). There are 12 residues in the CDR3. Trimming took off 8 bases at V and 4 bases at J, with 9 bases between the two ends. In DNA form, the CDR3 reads TGTGCCAGCCAACAGGGAAATCAGCCCCAGCATTTT. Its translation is CASQQGNQPQHF.

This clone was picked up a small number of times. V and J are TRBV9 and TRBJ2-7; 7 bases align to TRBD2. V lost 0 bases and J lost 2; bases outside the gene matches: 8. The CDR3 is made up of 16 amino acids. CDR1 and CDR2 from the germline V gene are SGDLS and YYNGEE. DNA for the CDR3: TGTGCCAGCAGCGTAGATCTAGCGGCACCGACCTACGAGCAGTACTTC. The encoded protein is CASSVDLAAPTYEQYF.

The CDR3 spells CASSANAGGYTF. The CDR3 DNA reads as TGTGCCAGCAGCGCCAACGCGGGCGGCTACACCTTC. The chain employs TRBV6-6 and TRBJ1-2; unclear D gene. The CDR3 has 12 residues. Germline V gene sequence: CDR1 MNHNY, CDR2 SVGAGI (reference sequence). V shed 6 bases and J shed 8 bases, with 13 bases lying between them.

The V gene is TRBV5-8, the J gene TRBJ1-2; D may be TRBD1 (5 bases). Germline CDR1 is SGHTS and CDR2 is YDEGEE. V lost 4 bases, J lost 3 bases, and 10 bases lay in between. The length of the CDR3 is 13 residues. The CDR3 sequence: CASSLPGDYGYTF. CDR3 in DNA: TGTGCCAGCAGCCTACCGGGGGACTATGGCTACACCTTC.

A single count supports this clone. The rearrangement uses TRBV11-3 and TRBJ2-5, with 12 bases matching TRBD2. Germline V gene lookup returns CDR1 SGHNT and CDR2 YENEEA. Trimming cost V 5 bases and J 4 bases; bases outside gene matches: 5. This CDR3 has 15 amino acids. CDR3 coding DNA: TGTGCCAGCAGCAACGGACTAGCGGGAACAGAGACCCAGTACTTC. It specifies CASSNGLAGTETQYF.

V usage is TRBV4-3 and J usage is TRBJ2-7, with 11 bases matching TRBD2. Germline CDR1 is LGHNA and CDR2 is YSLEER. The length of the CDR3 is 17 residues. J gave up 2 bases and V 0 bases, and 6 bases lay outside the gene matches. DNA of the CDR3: TGCGCCAGCAGCCAAGAACTAGCGGGAGTAGGGACCTACGAGCAGTACTTC. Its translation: CASSQELAGVGTYEQYF.

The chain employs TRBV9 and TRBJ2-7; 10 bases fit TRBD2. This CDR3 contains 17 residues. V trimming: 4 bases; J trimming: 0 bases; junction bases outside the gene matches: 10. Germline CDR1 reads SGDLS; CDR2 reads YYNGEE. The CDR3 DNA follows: TGTGCCAGCAGCTCCAACCCCGGGACTAGCGACTCCTACGAGCAGTACTTC. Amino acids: CASSSNPGTSDSYEQYF.